Below, 18 T cell receptor beta chains from the same sample are listed, as sequenced in a study of siplizumab effects on memory and regulatory T cells. Sequencing was performed with immunoSEQ multiplex PCR; in TCRdb, only in-frame clones are kept and a portion is missing. Here the sample spans 100,000 to 110,000 clones, approximately 94% being singletons. Material: non-Treg CD4+ T cells sorted from blood. The receptors were gathered from a human donor in good health.

This chain uses TRBV28 with TRBJ2-7; TRBD2 matches at 8 bases. The CDR3 contains 16 residues. V shed 3 bases, J shed 2 bases, and the junction held 9 bases outside the gene matches. Germline loops: CDR1 MDHEN, CDR2 SYDVKM. The CDR3 DNA reads TGTGCCAGCAGTTTCCACTTAGCGGGGTTGACCTACGAGCAGTACTTC. Protein: CASSFHLAGLTYEQYF.

The chain uses TRBV2 and TRBJ2-7, with 8 bases matching TRBD1. Trimming at V came to 6 bases and at J to 12 bases, leaving 10 bases not matched to a gene. Germline CDR1 and CDR2: SNHLY and FYNNEI. This CDR3 is built from 12 residues. In DNA form, the CDR3 reads TGTGCCAGCAGCGGGACCTGGGACAGGCGGTACTTC. Protein product: CASSGTWDRRYF.

The chain recombines TRBV19 with TRBJ2-5; no definite D call. The germline V and J ends were trimmed by 2 bases and 3 bases, with 13 bases remaining between them. Germline V lookup: CDR1 LNHDA, CDR2 SQIVND (reference sequence). The CDR3 is made up of 15 amino acids. The DNA for the CDR3 is TGTGCCAGTAGTATAAGGACGGCTAATAAAGAGACCCAGTACTTC. Translating gives CASSIRTANKETQYF. The full variable domain, in which reference TRBV19 and TRBJ2-5 provide the parts outside the CDR3, is DGGITQSPKYLFRKEGQNVTLSCEQNLNHDAMYWYRQDPGQGLRLIYYSQIVNDFQKGDIAEGYSVSREKKESFPLTVTSAQKNPTAFYLCASSIRTANKETQYFGPGTRLLVL.

The chain links TRBV15 to TRBJ2-1, with D tentatively TRBD2 (7 bases). The CDR3 sequence is 12 residues long. Germline lookup yields CDR1 LNHNV and CDR2 YYDKDF (reference sequence). V lost 1 base and J 10 bases, leaving 8 bases between the germline ends. Here the CDR3 DNA reads TGTGCCACCAGCAGAGGGGGGGGCGAGCAGTTCTTC. It specifies CATSRGGGEQFF.

V is TRBV19 and J is TRBJ2-3; D uncertain. V lost 3 bases, J lost 7 bases, and 5 bases lay in between. The CDR3 extends over 11 amino acids. CDR1 LNHDA and CDR2 SQIVND come from the germline V gene (reference sequence). For the CDR3, the DNA is TGTGCCAGTAGTATTGCAAATACGCAGTATTTT. Amino acids: CASSIANTQYF.

V and J are TRBV7-2 and TRBJ1-2; D is undetermined. Trimming removed 5 bases from V and 2 bases from J, with 12 bases in between. CDR1 is SGHTA, CDR2 FQGNSA, per germline. This CDR3 is built from 14 residues. In DNA, the CDR3 is TGTGCCAGCAGCCCCCAGGCTTTAAACTATGGCTACACCTTC. Protein product: CASSPQALNYGYTF.

The rearrangement uses TRBV27 and TRBJ2-5, with TRBD2 matching over 12 bases. This CDR3 comprises 17 residues. Per the germline V gene, CDR1 is MNHEY and CDR2 is SMNVEV (reference sequence). The V gene end was trimmed by 5 bases and the J gene end by 1 base; junction bases not matched to a gene: 8. The CDR3 bases are TGTGCCAGCAGTCCCCTACTAGCGGGAGGACCCCAAGAGACCCAGTACTTC. This sequence encodes CASSPLLAGGPQETQYF.

The chain uses TRBV5-1 and TRBJ2-1, with TRBD2 as a possible D gene (6 bases). The CDR3 is 13 residues long. The ends were cut back, 4 bases at V and 4 bases at J, with 9 bases in the middle. Germline V gene sequence: CDR1 SGHRS, CDR2 YFSETQ. The chain's CDR3 is CASSPGTYNEQFF. As DNA, the CDR3 is TGCGCCAGCAGCCCCGGGACTTACAATGAGCAGTTCTTC.

The V gene is TRBV19, the J gene TRBJ1-4; D uncertain. CDR1 is LNHDA and CDR2 is SQIVND in the germline V gene (reference sequence). This CDR3 has 11 residues. Trimming removed 2 bases at V and 8 bases at J, with 3 bases between. This CDR3 reads CASSILEKLFF. The CDR3 DNA is TGTGCCAGTAGTATACTGGAAAAACTGTTTTTT.

The V call is TRBV27, the J call TRBJ2-1; 8 bases line up with TRBD2. The germline V gene has CDR1 MNHEY and CDR2 SMNVEV (reference sequence). The CDR3 length is 16 residues. The ends lost 5 bases at V and 4 bases at J; junction bases unmatched: 10. CDR3 amino acids: CASSPRTAGAYNEQFF. The CDR3, as DNA: TGTGCCAGCAGTCCCCGTACAGCGGGGGCATACAATGAGCAGTTCTTC.

The chain has TRBV19 and TRBJ1-2; possibly TRBD1 for D (6 bases). Germline loops: CDR1 LNHDA, CDR2 SQIVND (reference sequence). Trimming stripped 5 bases from V and 0 bases from J, with 10 bases between. The CDR3 covers 14 residues. DNA of the CDR3: TGTGCCAGTAGTGCAACAGGGACTAACTATGGCTACACCTTC. Protein: CASSATGTNYGYTF.

V and J are TRBV5-1 and TRBJ1-6; no reliable D call. The V end was cut by 0 bases, the J end by 6 bases, with 7 bases between. Germline CDR1 and CDR2: SGHRS and YFSETQ. The CDR3 contains 14 residues. CDR3 amino acids: CASSLESLNSPLHF. CDR3 bases: TGCGCCAGCAGCTTGGAGAGCCTTAATTCACCCCTCCACTTT.

The rearrangement joins TRBV15 to TRBJ1-2; D unclear. CDR3 length equals 13 residues. The germline gives CDR1 LNHNV, CDR2 YYDKDF (reference sequence). V was shortened by 3 bases and J by 0 bases, with 5 bases between the two germline ends. The CDR3 is CATSRGTNYGYTF. DNA for the CDR3: TGTGCCACCAGCAGGGGGACTAACTATGGCTACACCTTC.

The V gene is TRBV2, the J gene TRBJ2-1; 9 nucleotides line up with TRBD2. V gave up 10 bases and J gave up 8 bases; unmatched junction bases: 12. Per the germline V gene, CDR1 is SNHLY and CDR2 is FYNNEI. This CDR3 is built from 14 residues. CDR3 sequence: CATKTSGKGDEQFF. Here the CDR3 DNA reads TGTGCCACCAAGACTAGCGGAAAAGGAGATGAGCAGTTCTTC.

The V call is TRBV18, the J call TRBJ2-1; 11 nucleotides agree with TRBD2. Germline CDR1 and CDR2: KGHSH and LQKENI. The V and J ends lost 3 bases and 7 bases, in that order; junction bases with no gene match: 14. The CDR3 is 18 residues long. As DNA, the CDR3 is TGTGCCAGCTCACCTCTCGGGCGTACTAGCGGGAGTGGGAATGAGCAGTTCTTC. Translated, it gives CASSPLGRTSGSGNEQFF.

V is TRBV7-8 and J is TRBJ2-7; D perhaps matches TRBD2 (5 bases). This CDR3 comprises 15 residues. V was clipped by 0 bases and J by 4 bases, with 13 bases between them. The germline V gene encodes CDR1 SGHVS and CDR2 FQNEAQ. Written as DNA, the CDR3 is TGTGCCAGCAGCTTAGCGTCAAACCCGGGGTACGAGCAGTACTTC. This sequence encodes CASSLASNPGYEQYF.

This chain uses TRBV6-5 with TRBJ2-1; 14 nucleotides agree with TRBD2. The germline gives CDR1 MNHEY, CDR2 SVGAGI. J gave up 7 bases and V 4 bases, and 3 bases lay outside the gene matches. The CDR3 runs 15 residues. CDR3 loop: CASSFRLAGGNEQFF. The CDR3 DNA sequence: TGTGCCAGCAGTTTTAGACTAGCGGGAGGGAATGAGCAGTTCTTC.

V is TRBV6-5 and J is TRBJ2-5, with 7 bases lining up with TRBD2. The length of the CDR3 is 13 residues. CDR1 and CDR2 (germline): MNHEY, SVGAGI. The V and J ends lost 8 bases and 5 bases, in that order; junction bases with no gene match: 8. The CDR3 nucleotides read TGTGCCAGCGAAGGGTGGGAGGGGGAGACCCAGTACTTC. Its translation: CASEGWEGETQYF.